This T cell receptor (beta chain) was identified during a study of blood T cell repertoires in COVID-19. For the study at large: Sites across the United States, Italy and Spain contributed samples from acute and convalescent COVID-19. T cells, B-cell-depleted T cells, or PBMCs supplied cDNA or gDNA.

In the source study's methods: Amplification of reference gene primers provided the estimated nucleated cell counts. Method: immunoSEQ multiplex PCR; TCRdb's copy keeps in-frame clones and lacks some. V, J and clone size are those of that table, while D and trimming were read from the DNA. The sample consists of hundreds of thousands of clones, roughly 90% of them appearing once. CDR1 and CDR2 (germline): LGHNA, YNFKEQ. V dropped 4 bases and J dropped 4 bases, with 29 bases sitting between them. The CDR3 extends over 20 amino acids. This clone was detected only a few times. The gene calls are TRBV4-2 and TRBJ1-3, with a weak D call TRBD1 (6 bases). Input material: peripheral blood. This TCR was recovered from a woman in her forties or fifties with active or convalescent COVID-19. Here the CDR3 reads CASSRRPGTSLSSKGNTIYF. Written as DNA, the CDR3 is TGTGCCAGCAGCCGCAGGCCCGGGACATCCCTATCTAGTAAAGGAAACACCATATATTTT.